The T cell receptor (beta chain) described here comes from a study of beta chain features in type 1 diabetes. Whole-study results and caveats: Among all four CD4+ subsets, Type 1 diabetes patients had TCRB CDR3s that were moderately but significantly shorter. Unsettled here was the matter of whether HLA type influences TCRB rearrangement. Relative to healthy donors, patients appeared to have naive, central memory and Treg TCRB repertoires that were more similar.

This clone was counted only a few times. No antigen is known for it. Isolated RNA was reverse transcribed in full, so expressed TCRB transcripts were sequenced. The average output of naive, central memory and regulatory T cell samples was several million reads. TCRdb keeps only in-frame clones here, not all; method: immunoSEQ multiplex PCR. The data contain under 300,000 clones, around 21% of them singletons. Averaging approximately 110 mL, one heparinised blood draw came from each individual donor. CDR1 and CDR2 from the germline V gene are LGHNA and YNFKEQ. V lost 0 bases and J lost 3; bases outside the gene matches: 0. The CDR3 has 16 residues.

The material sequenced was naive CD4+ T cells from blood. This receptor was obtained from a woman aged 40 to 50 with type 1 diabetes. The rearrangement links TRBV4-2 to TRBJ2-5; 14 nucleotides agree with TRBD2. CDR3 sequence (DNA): TGTGCCAGCAGCCAAGAGACTAGCGGGGGGGAAGAGACCCAGTACTTC. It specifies CASSQETSGGEETQYF.